This T cell receptor beta chain emerged from a study of CD8 T cells in Susac syndrome. Reverse transcription of about 0.45 to 1 ug RNA used random hexamers. TCRdb ran MiXCR on the immunoSEQ multiplex PCR reads and lists one entry per CDR3 protein. The sample yields tens of thousands of distinct CDR3 sequences, approximately 96% seen once. The V end was cut by 10 bases, the J end by 7 bases, with 19 bases between. This CDR3 region has 13 residues. From germline, CDR1 is LNHDA and CDR2 SQIVND (reference sequence). The TCR comes from a human donor with Susac syndrome. Sequencing was carried out using CD8+ T cells from PBMCs. The chain has TRBV19 and TRBJ1-2, with D tentatively TRBD1 (5 bases). DNA for the CDR3: TGTGCCATCCCCTCGGGGGACGCCGGTGGCTACACCTTC. It specifies CAIPSGDAGGYTF.